Listed below are T cell receptor beta chains from one sample, sequenced in a study. TCRdb reprocessed the RT-PCR reads with MiXCR, giving one entry per CDR3 protein. The repertoire holds about 700,000 distinct CDR3 sequences, 12% to 15% seen once, with 3% to 4.5% in the top ten. The sample taken for sequencing was memory CD4+ T cells from blood. The receptors were sampled from a female donor in good health, serving as a healthy control. Each CDR3 is given with its conserved first and last residue. Each record gives: J gene, D gene, V gene, clone size, CDR3 DNA, CDR3 protein. A D gene is named only where the DNA matches it firmly. Clone size is shown for a subset of rows, as once, few, many or a class of expanded clone.

TRBJ1-6 - TRBV6-9 - TGTGCCAGCAGCGGGACTAGAAGCTCCTATAATTCACCCCTCCACTTT CASSGTRSSYNSPLHF
TRBJ2-7 TRBD1 TRBV4-3 - TGCGCCAGCAGCCACAAGACGTTTGGGGGACAGGGGGCCTACGAGCAGTACTTC CASSHKTFGGQGAYEQYF
TRBJ1-2 - TRBV5-5 few TGTGCCAGCAGACGTGCAGCTACAGACGGCTACACCTTC CASRRAATDGYTF
TRBJ1-2 - TRBV2 few TGTGCCAGCATCGAGGACAGTTCGGCTAACTATGGCTACACCTTC CASIEDSSANYGYTF
TRBJ2-7 - TRBV6-5 - TGTGCCAGCAGTTACTCGACCGACATCTTCTACGAGCAGTACTTC CASSYSTDIFYEQYF
TRBJ2-7 - TRBV6-2/TRBV6-3 many TGTGCCAGCAGTTACTCAATCCAGGGGACCAACGAGCAGTACTTC CASSYSIQGTNEQYF
TRBJ1-4 - TRBV5-5 few TGTGCCAGCAGCTTGTCGGGACGGCTTGAAAAACTGTTTTTT CASSLSGRLEKLFF
TRBJ1-1 TRBD1 TRBV20-1 few TGCAGTGCGGGAGAAACAGGGGCGTTGGTCACTGAAGCTTTCTTT CSAGETGALVTEAFF
TRBJ2-7 TRBD2 TRBV29-1 many TGCAGCGCGGGGGGATGGCGCTCCTACGAGCAGTACTTC CSAGGWRSYEQYF
TRBJ2-3 TRBD1 TRBV29-1 - TGCAGCGTCCAGACAGGGACAGATACGCAGTATTTT CSVQTGTDTQYF
TRBJ2-7 TRBD1 TRBV12-3/TRBV12-4 - TGTGCCAGCAGGATCCAAAGCGACAGGGCCTACGAGCAGTACTTC CASRIQSDRAYEQYF
TRBJ2-1 - TRBV4-2 many TGTGCCAGCAGCCAAGGGGGGGACTCCTACAATGAGCAGTTCTTC CASSQGGDSYNEQFF
TRBJ1-3 TRBD1 TRBV12-3/TRBV12-4 - TGTGCCAGCACCCCGGTCAGGGGGCTTGGTGGAAACACCATATATTTT CASTPVRGLGGNTIYF
TRBJ2-7 - TRBV4-3 - TGCGCCAGCAGCCAAGCCACCTCGCGGACGGGTTACGAGCAGTACTTC CASSQATSRTGYEQYF
TRBJ1-3 TRBD1 TRBV10-3 many TGTGCCATCAGTGATGACAGGGGGCGCCTTGGAAACACCATATATTTT CAISDDRGRLGNTIYF
TRBJ2-4 - TRBV20-1 - TGCAGTGCTACTAGACGGGATGGTTCCAAAAACATTCAGTACTTC CSATRRDGSKNIQYF
TRBJ2-1 TRBD2 TRBV12-3/TRBV12-4 many TGTGCCAGCAGTCCGACTAGCGGGAGAGGTGATGAGCAGTTCTTC CASSPTSGRGDEQFF
TRBJ2-7 - TRBV20-1 - TGCAGTGCCGTCGGGACTTCGGGCTACGAGCAGTACTTC CSAVGTSGYEQYF
TRBJ1-4 - TRBV13 - TGTGCCAGCAGCGGAGGACCTAATGAAAAACTGTTTTTT CASSGGPNEKLFF
TRBJ2-5 TRBD2 TRBV24-1 few TGTGCCACCAGTGAGCGACTAGCGGGGATCCAAGAGACCCAGTACTTC CATSERLAGIQETQYF
TRBJ2-7 - TRBV7-2 few TGTGCCAGCAGTCCCTCAAGCGCCCAACTCTACGAGCAGTACTTC CASSPSSAQLYEQYF
TRBJ1-3 - TRBV9 - TGTGCCAGCAGCGTAGGCGGCAGGCACTCTGGAAACACCATATATTTT CASSVGGRHSGNTIYF
TRBJ1-2 - TRBV12-3/TRBV12-4 many TGTGCCAGCAGTGACTGGCAGGATCGGGGCGGCTACACCTTC CASSDWQDRGGYTF
TRBJ1-2 - TRBV11-2 - TGTGCCAGCAGCCCCAGGAAGGTTAACTATGGCTACACCTTC CASSPRKVNYGYTF
TRBJ2-1 TRBD2 TRBV7-2 few TGTGCCAGCAGCCCAAGGACTAGCGCGAGCTCCTACAATGAGCAGTTCTTC CASSPRTSASSYNEQFF
TRBJ1-5 - TRBV29-1 many TGCAGCGTTGTTGTCCGGGGCAATCAGCCCCAGCATTTT CSVVVRGNQPQHF